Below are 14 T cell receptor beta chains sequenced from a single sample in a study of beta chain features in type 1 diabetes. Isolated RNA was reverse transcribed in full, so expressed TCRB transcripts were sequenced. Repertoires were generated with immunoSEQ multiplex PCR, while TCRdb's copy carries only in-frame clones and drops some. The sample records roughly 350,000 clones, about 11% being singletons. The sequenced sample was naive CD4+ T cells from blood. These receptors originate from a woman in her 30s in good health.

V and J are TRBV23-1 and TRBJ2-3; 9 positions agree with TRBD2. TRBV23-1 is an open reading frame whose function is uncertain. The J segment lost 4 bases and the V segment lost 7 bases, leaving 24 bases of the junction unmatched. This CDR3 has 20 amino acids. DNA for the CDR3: TGCGCCAGCAAGGCGGGGGGGCCCCATCTAGCGGAGGGGCCCCCAGATACGCAGTATTTT. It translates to CASKAGGPHLAEGPPDTQYF.

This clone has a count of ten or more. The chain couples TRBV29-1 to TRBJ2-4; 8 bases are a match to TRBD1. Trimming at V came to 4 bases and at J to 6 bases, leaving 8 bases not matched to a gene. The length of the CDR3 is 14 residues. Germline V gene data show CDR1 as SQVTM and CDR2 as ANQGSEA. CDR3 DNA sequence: TGCAGCGTTGCCATACAGACAGGGGCAAACATTCAGTACTTC. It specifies CSVAIQTGANIQYF.

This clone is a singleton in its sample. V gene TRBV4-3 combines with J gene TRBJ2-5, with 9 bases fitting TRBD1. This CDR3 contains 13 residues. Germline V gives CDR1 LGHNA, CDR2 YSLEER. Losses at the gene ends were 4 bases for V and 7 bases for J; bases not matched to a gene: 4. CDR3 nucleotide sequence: TGCGCCAGCAGCCGAGACAGGGGGGCGACCCAGTACTTC. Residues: CASSRDRGATQYF.

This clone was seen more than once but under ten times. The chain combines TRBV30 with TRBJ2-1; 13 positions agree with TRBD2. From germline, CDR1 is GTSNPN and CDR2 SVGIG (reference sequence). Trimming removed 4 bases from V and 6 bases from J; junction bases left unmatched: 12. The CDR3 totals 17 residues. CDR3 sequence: CAWNRGLAGASANEQFF. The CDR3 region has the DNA TGTGCCTGGAATCGCGGACTAGCGGGAGCATCCGCCAATGAGCAGTTCTTC.

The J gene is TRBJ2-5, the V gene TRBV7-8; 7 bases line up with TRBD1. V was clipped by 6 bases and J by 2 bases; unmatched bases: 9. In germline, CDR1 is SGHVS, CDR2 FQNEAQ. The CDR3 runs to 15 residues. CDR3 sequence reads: CASSSSGTAQETQYF. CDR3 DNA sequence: TGTGCCAGCAGTAGCTCCGGGACAGCACAAGAGACCCAGTACTTC.

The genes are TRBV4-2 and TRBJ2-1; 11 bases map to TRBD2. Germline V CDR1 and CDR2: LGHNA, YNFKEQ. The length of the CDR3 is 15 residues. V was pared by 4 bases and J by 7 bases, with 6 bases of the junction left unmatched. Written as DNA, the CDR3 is TGTGCCAGCAGCCTGACTAGCGGGAAAAGGAATGAGCAGTTCTTC. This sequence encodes CASSLTSGKRNEQFF.

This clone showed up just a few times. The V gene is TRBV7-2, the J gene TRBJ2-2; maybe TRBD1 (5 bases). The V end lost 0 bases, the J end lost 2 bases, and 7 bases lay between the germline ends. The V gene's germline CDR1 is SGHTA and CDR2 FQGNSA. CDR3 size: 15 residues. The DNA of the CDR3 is TGTGCCAGCAGCTTAGCGGACATTAACACCGGGGAGCTGTTTTTT. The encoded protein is CASSLADINTGELFF.

The DNA of the CDR3 is TGTGCCAGCAGCATACAGGGCGCTGGGGCCAACGTCCTGACTTTC. Protein product: CASSIQGAGANVLTF. V is TRBV11-2 and J is TRBJ2-6, with D possibly matching TRBD1 (6 bases). V lost 5 bases and J lost 2, with 10 bases in between. Germline V CDR1 and CDR2: SGHAT, FQNNGV. There are 15 residues in the CDR3.

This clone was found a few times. The CDR3 is CASSRRDTQHF. The CDR3, as DNA: TGTGCCAGCAGCCGCCGGGACACCCAGCATTTT. The chain has TRBV16 and TRBJ1-5; a weak D match, TRBD1 (6 bases). Germline loops: CDR1 KGHSY, CDR2 FQNENV. The CDR3 is 11 residues long. The V end was cut by 4 bases, the J end by 11 bases, with 9 bases between.

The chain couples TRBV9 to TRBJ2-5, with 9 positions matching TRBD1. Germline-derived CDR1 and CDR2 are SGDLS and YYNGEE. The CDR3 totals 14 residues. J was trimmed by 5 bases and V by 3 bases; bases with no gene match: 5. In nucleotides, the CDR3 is TGTGCCAGCAGCGGAACCGGGACAGGGGAGACCCAGTACTTC. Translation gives CASSGTGTGETQYF.

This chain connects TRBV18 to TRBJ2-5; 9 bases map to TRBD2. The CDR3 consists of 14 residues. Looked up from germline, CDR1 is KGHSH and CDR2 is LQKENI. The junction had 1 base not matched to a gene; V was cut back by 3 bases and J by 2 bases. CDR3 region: CASSPAGGQETQYF. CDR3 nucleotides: TGTGCCAGCTCACCGGCGGGAGGGCAAGAGACCCAGTACTTC.

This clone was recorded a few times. In DNA, the CDR3 is TGTGCCAGCAGTTACGGCGGGAGGGGAGACACTGAAGCTTTCTTT. Translating it yields CASSYGGRGDTEAFF. The chain links TRBV6-5 to TRBJ1-1; possibly TRBD1 for D (5 bases). The length of the CDR3 is 15 residues. V gave up 2 bases and J gave up 3 bases, with 13 bases separating them. Looked up from germline, CDR1 is MNHEY and CDR2 is SVGAGI.

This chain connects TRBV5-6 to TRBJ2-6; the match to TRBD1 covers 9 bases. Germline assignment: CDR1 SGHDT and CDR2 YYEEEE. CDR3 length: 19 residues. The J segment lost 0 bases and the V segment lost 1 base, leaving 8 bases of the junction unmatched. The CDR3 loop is CASSLFTGQGFSGANVLTF. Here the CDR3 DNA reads TGTGCCAGCAGCTTGTTCACGGGACAGGGTTTCTCTGGGGCCAACGTCCTGACTTTC. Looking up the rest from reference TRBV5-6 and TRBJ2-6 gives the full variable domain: DAGVTQSPTHLIKTRGQQVTLRCSPKSGHDTVSWYQQALGQGPQFIFQYYEEEERQRGNFPDRFSGHQFPNYSSELNVNALLLGDSALYLCASSLFTGQGFSGANVLTFGAGSRLTVL.

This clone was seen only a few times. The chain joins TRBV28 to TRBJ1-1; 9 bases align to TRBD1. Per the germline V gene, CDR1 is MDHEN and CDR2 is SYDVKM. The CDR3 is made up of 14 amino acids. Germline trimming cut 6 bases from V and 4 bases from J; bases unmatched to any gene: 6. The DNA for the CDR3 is TGTGCCAGCAGGGCCGGGACAGGGACCACTGAAGCTTTCTTT. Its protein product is CASRAGTGTTEAFF. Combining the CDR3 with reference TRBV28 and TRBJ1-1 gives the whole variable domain DVKVTQSSRYLVKRTGEKVFLECVQDMDHENMFWYRQDPGLGLRLIYFSYDVKMKEKGDIPEGYSVSREKKERFSLILESASTNQTSMYLCASRAGTGTTEAFFGQGTRLTVV.